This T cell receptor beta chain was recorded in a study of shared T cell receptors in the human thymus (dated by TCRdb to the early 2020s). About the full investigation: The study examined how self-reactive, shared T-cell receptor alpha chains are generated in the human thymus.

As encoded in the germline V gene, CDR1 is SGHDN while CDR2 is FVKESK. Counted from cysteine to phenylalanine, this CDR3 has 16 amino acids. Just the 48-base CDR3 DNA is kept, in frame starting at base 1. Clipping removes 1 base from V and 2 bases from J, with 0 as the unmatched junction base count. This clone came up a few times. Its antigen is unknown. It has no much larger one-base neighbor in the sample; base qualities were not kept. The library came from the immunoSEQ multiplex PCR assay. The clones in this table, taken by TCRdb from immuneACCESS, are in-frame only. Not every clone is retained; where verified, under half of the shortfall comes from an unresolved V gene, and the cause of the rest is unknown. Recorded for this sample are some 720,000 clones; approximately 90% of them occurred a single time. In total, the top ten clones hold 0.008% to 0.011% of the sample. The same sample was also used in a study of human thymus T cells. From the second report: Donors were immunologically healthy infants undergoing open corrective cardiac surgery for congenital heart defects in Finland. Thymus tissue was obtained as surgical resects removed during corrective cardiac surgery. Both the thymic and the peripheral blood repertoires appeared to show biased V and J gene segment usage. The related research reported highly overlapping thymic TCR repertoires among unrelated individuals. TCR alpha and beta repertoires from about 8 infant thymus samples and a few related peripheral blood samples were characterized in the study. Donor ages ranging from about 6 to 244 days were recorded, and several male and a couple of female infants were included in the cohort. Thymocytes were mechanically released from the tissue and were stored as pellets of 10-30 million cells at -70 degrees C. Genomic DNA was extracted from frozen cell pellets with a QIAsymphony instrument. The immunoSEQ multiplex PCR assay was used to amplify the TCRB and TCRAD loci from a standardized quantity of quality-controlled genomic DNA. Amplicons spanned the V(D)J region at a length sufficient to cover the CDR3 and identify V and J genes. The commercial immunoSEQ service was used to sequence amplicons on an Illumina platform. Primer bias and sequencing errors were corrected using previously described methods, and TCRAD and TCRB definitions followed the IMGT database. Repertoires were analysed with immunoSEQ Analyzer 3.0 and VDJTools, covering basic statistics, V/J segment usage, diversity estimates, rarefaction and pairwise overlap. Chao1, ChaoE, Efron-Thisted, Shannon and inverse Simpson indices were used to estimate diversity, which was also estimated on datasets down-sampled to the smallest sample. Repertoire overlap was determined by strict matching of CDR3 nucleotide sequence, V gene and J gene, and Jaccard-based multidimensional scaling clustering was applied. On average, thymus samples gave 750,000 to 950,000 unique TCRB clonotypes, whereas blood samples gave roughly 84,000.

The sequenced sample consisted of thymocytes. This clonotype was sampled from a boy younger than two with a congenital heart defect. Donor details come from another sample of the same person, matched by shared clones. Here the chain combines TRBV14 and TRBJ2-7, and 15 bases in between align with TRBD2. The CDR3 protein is CASSQGTSGRAYEQYF. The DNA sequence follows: TGTGCCAGCAGCCAAGGGACTAGCGGGAGGGCCTACGAGCAGTACTTC.